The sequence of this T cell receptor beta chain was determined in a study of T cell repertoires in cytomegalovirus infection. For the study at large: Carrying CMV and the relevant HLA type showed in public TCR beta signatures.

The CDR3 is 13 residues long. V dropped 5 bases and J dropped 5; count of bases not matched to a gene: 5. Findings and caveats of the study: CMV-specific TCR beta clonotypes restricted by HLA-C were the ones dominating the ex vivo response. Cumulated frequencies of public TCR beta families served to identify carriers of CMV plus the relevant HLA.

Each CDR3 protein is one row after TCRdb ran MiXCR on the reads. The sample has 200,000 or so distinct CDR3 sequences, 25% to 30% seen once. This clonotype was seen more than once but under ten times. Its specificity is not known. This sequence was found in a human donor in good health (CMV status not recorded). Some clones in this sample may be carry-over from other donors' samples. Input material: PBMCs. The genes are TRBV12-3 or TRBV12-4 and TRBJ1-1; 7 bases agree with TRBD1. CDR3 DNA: TGTGCCAGCAGTGACAGGGTTAGGACTGAAGCTTTCTTT. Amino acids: CASSDRVRTEAFF.